Following are 26 T cell receptor beta chains from one sample sequenced in a study of blood T cell repertoires in COVID-19. Only in-frame clones appear in the TCRdb table, and some are missing; sequencing was by immunoSEQ multiplex PCR. The table records 150,000 to 250,000 clones, 80% to 85% of them present only once. The sample comprised PBMCs or T cells enriched from blood (not recorded which). Source of these receptors: a man aged 40-50 years who had recovered from COVID-19.

The V call is TRBV29-1, the J call TRBJ2-6; D not resolved. The CDR3 runs 13 residues. Trimming cost V 2 bases and J 2 bases, with 4 bases left between them. Germline values: CDR1 SQVTM, CDR2 ANQGSEA. CDR3 nucleotide sequence: TGCAGCGTTGAAACTCCTGGGGCCAACGTCCTGACTTTC. Translation: CSVETPGANVLTF.

This clone came up once. Here the CDR3 reads CASSVASLAGVETQYF. As DNA, the CDR3 is TGTGCCAGCAGCGTAGCAAGCCTAGCGGGGGTGGAGACCCAGTACTTC. V usage is TRBV9 and J usage is TRBJ2-5; 10 bases line up with TRBD2. The V and J ends lost 0 bases and 5 bases, in that order; junction bases with no gene match: 7. The CDR3 has 16 residues. Germline CDR1 is SGDLS and CDR2 is YYNGEE. Variable domain in full (rest from reference TRBV9 and TRBJ2-5): DSGVTQTPKHLITATGQRVTLRCSPRSGDLSVYWYQQSLDQGLQFLIQYYNGEERAKGNILERFSAQQFPDLHSELNLSSLELGDSALYFCASSVASLAGVETQYFGPGTRLLVL.

This clone was picked up one time. The rearrangement uses TRBV7-9 and TRBJ1-2, with 7 bases lining up with TRBD1. CDR1 SEHNR and CDR2 FQNEAQ come from the germline V gene (reference sequence). The V segment lost 3 bases and the J segment 6 bases; nucleotides outside the gene matches: 7. The CDR3 is made up of 14 amino acids. The CDR3 coding sequence is TGTGCCAGCAGCTTTCAGGGGGTCAGGAATGGCTACACCTTC. This gives the protein CASSFQGVRNGYTF.

The V call is TRBV5-1, the J call TRBJ2-7, with 9 bases lining up with TRBD1. The junction had 10 bases not matched to a gene; V was cut back by 5 bases and J by 4 bases. The CDR3 loop spans 15 amino acids. In germline, CDR1 is SGHRS, CDR2 YFSETQ. CDR3 sequence: CASRRAGQGGYEQYF. In nucleotides, the CDR3 is TGCGCCAGCAGGCGTGCGGGACAGGGCGGTTACGAGCAGTACTTC. The variable domain in full, with the rest retrieved from reference TRBV5-1 and TRBJ2-7, is KAGVTQTPRYLIKTRGQQVTLSCSPISGHRSVSWYQQTPGQGLQFLFEYFSETQRNKGNFPGRFSGRQFSNSRSEMNVSTLELGDSALYLCASRRAGQGGYEQYFGPGTRLTVT.

The chain is built from TRBV3-1 (or the pseudogene TRBV3-2) and TRBJ1-1; D is uncertain. Germline V gene lookup returns CDR1 LGHDT and CDR2 YNNKEL (reference sequence). The CDR3 is 14 residues long. Trimming removed 3 bases from V and 6 bases from J, with 14 bases in between. CDR3 residues: CASSHRGGFAEAFF. CDR3 bases: TGTGCCAGCAGCCATCGGGGAGGGTTTGCTGAAGCTTTCTTT.

The genes are TRBV28 and TRBJ1-2, with D possibly TRBD1 on 6 matching bases. There are 15 residues in the CDR3. V lost 7 bases and J 1 base, leaving 16 bases between the germline ends. Germline assignment: CDR1 MDHEN and CDR2 SYDVKM. The CDR3 nucleotides are TGTGCCAGCATCCCGGGGGGCGAGTATAACTATGGCTACACCTTC. As protein: CASIPGGEYNYGYTF.

The genes are TRBV4-1 and TRBJ1-1; 7 bases fit TRBD1. There are 13 residues in the CDR3. The germline CDR1 and CDR2 sequences are MGHRA and YSYEKL. The ends lost 2 bases at V and 7 bases at J; junction bases unmatched: 4. This CDR3 is CASSQNRGGEAFF. CDR3 coding DNA: TGCGCCAGCAGCCAAAACAGGGGCGGTGAAGCTTTCTTT.

The chain links TRBV5-1 to TRBJ1-1; D may be TRBD1 (6 bases). The V end was cut by 4 bases, the J end by 1 base, with 11 bases between. The CDR3 has 14 amino acids. CDR1 is SGHRS, CDR2 YFSETQ, per germline. The DNA for the CDR3 is TGCGCCAGCAGCCCCACGGGACAGAACACTGAAGCTTTCTTT. Amino acid sequence: CASSPTGQNTEAFF.

This clone came up a few times. This chain uses TRBV5-4 with TRBJ1-3, with 9 positions matching TRBD1. The CDR3 totals 18 residues. V trimming: 5 bases; J trimming: 4 bases; junction bases outside the gene matches: 16. Germline lookup yields CDR1 SGHNT and CDR2 YYREEE (reference sequence). This CDR3 is CASSTGTGWNLGGNTIYF. The CDR3 DNA reads as TGTGCCAGCAGTACCGGGACAGGGTGGAATTTGGGAGGAAACACCATATATTTT.

This clone appeared many times. The V and J genes are TRBV5-1 and TRBJ2-2; the D gene is possibly TRBD1 (5 bases). The CDR3 extends over 15 amino acids. Per germline, CDR1 SGHRS and CDR2 YFSETQ. Trimming took 0 bases from V and 2 from J, leaving 8 bases between them. The CDR3 sequence: CASSLDRLNTGELFF. CDR3 DNA: TGCGCCAGCAGCTTGGACAGGCTAAACACCGGGGAGCTGTTTTTT.

CDR3 in amino acids: CAITPRGDTRALGSNQPQHF. In DNA form, the CDR3 reads TGTGCCATCACCCCCCGGGGGGACACAAGGGCCCTAGGGAGCAATCAGCCCCAGCATTTT. The rearrangement uses TRBV10-3 and TRBJ1-5, with D perhaps TRBD1 (6 bases). Germline loops: CDR1 ENHRY, CDR2 SYGVKD. This CDR3 is 20 amino acids long. V was clipped by 7 bases and J by 1 base, with 29 bases between them.

The CDR3 sequence is CARSLVDALAGKYNEQFF. CDR3 sequence (DNA): TGTGCCAGAAGCTTAGTCGATGCACTAGCGGGGAAGTACAATGAGCAGTTCTTC. The V and J genes are TRBV7-5 and TRBJ2-1; the table's D call of TRBD2 was not tested on the DNA. TRBV7-5 is described as a pseudogene. This CDR3 is 18 amino acids long.

This clone has only one observation. One junction end does not reproduce the germline sequence, and a read error may be involved. The DNA for the CDR3 is TGTGCCAGCAGCTTAGAATATTCGGATACAGGGACAGATTTT. Translation gives CASSLEYSDTGTDF. The chain is built from TRBV7-8 and TRBJ1-3; TRBD1 matches at 7 bases. There are 14 residues in the CDR3. Germline loops: CDR1 SGHVS, CDR2 FQNEAQ.

The chain carries TRBV2 and TRBJ2-7, with 7 bases matching TRBD2. The CDR3 is made up of 17 amino acids. Germline CDR1 is SNHLY and CDR2 is FYNNEI. V was clipped by 6 bases and J by 0 bases; unmatched bases: 14. CDR3 DNA: TGTGCCAGCAGCGCCGAACTAGCGCGATTCAGCTCCTACGAGCAGTACTTC. The encoded protein is CASSAELARFSSYEQYF. Full variable domain (remainder filled in from reference TRBV2 and TRBJ2-7): EPEVTQTPSHQVTQMGQEVILRCVPISNHLYFYWYRQILGQKVEFLVSFYNNEISEKSEIFDDQFSVERPDGSNFTLKIRSTKLEDSAMYFCASSAELARFSSYEQYFGPGTRLTVT.

There are a few counts of this clone. The chain has TRBV18 and TRBJ1-4; 8 bases map to TRBD1. The CDR3 has 14 amino acids. J gave up 4 bases and V 5 bases, and 3 bases lay outside the gene matches. CDR1 and CDR2 (germline): KGHSH, LQKENI. The CDR3 loop is CASSADRGNEKLFF. DNA of the CDR3: TGTGCCAGCTCAGCCGACAGGGGTAATGAAAAACTGTTTTTT.

The chain has TRBV5-6 and TRBJ2-1; 9 bases match TRBD1. Germline lookup yields CDR1 SGHDT and CDR2 YYEEEE. Unmatched junction bases numbered 8, after V lost 4 bases and J lost 6 bases. CDR3 size: 15 residues. CDR3 nucleotide sequence: TGTGCCAGCAGCGGAACGGGACAGGGAGGCAATGAGCAGTTCTTC. This codes for CASSGTGQGGNEQFF.

The chain employs TRBV27 and TRBJ1-1, with D perhaps matching TRBD1 (5 bases). Germline loops: CDR1 MNHEY, CDR2 SMNVEV (reference sequence). Trimming took off 8 bases at V and 3 bases at J, with 16 bases between the two ends. The CDR3 length is 14 residues. The CDR3 DNA reads TGTGCCAGCCTAAGTTGGGGGGAACACACTGAAGCTTTCTTT. Residues: CASLSWGEHTEAFF.

The chain is built from TRBV29-1 and TRBJ1-5, with D maybe TRBD1 (5 bases). The CDR3 sequence is 13 residues long. Germline CDR1 and CDR2: SQVTM and ANQGSEA. V gave up 4 bases and J gave up 2 bases, with 9 bases separating them. CDR3 DNA sequence: TGCAGCGTTGCCGAAGGGGGCAATCAGCCCCAGCATTTT. Encoded protein: CSVAEGGNQPQHF.

This chain uses TRBV20-1 with TRBJ1-4; D might be TRBD1 (5 bases). The germline gives CDR1 DFQATT, CDR2 SNEGSKA (reference sequence). This CDR3 contains 15 residues. Trimming pared 3 bases from V and 5 bases from J, leaving 16 bases between. Here the CDR3 reads CSASLSGRTNEKLFF. In DNA form, the CDR3 reads TGCAGTGCTAGTCTATCTGGACGGACAAATGAAAAACTGTTTTTT.

This sequence joins TRBV18 and TRBJ2-3; TRBD2 aligns across 9 bases. There are 16 residues in the CDR3. Germline trimming cut 4 bases from V and 0 bases from J; bases unmatched to any gene: 5. CDR1 and CDR2 from the germline V gene are KGHSH and LQKENI. CDR3 protein: CASSQLAGGSTDTQYF. The CDR3 region has the DNA TGTGCCAGCTCACAACTGGCGGGGGGGAGCACAGATACGCAGTATTTT.

The chain is built from TRBV6-5 and TRBJ1-2; D remains unclear. The V end was cut by 7 bases, the J end by 4 bases, with 10 bases between. The CDR3 runs to 12 residues. The germline gives CDR1 MNHEY, CDR2 SVGAGI. The CDR3 DNA follows: TGTGCCAGCAACCGGGGAACCTATGGCTACACCTTC. Translation: CASNRGTYGYTF.

The chain links TRBV4-2 to TRBJ1-2; 9 nucleotides line up with TRBD1. The CDR3 sequence is 14 residues long. Germline CDR1 LGHNA, CDR2 YNFKEQ. Germline trimming cut 0 bases from V and 10 bases from J; bases unmatched to any gene: 6. Here the CDR3 reads CASSQDVGTGSYTF. For the CDR3, the DNA is TGTGCCAGCAGCCAAGACGTTGGGACAGGGTCCTACACCTTC.

This clone appeared once. The gene calls are TRBV15 and TRBJ2-7, with D possibly matching TRBD2 (6 bases). The CDR3 covers 13 residues. CDR1 LNHNV and CDR2 YYDKDF come from the germline V gene (reference sequence). V lost 2 bases, J lost 5 bases, and 10 bases lay in between. The CDR3 here is CATSRQGGDEQYF. The CDR3, as DNA: TGTGCCACCAGCAGACAGGGAGGCGACGAGCAGTACTTC.

The chain couples TRBV15 to TRBJ1-2; TRBD1 might be the D (6 bases). The CDR3 has 16 residues. CDR1 and CDR2 from the germline V gene are LNHNV and YYDKDF (reference sequence). V lost 0 bases to trimming and J lost 6 bases, with 17 bases between them. CDR3 region: CATSRDQGYMADGYTF. In nucleotides, the CDR3 is TGTGCCACCAGCAGAGATCAGGGGTACATGGCTGATGGCTACACCTTC. The whole variable domain, filled in from reference TRBV15 and TRBJ1-2, reads DAMVIQNPRYQVTQFGKPVTLSCSQTLNHNVMYWYQQKSSQAPKLLFHYYDKDFNNEADTPDNFQSRRPNTSFCFLDIRSPGLGDTAMYLCATSRDQGYMADGYTFGSGTRLTVV.

This sequence joins TRBV3-1 (or the pseudogene TRBV3-2) and TRBJ1-1; TRBD1 matches 7 bases. V shed 6 bases, J shed 8 bases, and the junction held 9 bases outside the gene matches. The germline gives CDR1 LGHDT, CDR2 YNNKEL (reference sequence). This CDR3 is 13 amino acids long. CDR3 region: CASSPLGQTEAFF. For the CDR3, the DNA is TGTGCCAGCAGTCCCCTGGGACAGACCGAAGCTTTCTTT.

CDR3 DNA: TGTGCCAGCAGCGCTAACGCCGGGACTAGTATTAGCGGTACGCAGTATTTT. Protein product: CASSANAGTSISGTQYF. The chain joins TRBV2 to TRBJ2-3; 8 nucleotides match TRBD2. CDR3 length equals 17 residues. Per germline, CDR1 SNHLY and CDR2 FYNNEI. The J segment lost 8 bases and the V segment lost 6 bases, leaving 19 bases of the junction unmatched.